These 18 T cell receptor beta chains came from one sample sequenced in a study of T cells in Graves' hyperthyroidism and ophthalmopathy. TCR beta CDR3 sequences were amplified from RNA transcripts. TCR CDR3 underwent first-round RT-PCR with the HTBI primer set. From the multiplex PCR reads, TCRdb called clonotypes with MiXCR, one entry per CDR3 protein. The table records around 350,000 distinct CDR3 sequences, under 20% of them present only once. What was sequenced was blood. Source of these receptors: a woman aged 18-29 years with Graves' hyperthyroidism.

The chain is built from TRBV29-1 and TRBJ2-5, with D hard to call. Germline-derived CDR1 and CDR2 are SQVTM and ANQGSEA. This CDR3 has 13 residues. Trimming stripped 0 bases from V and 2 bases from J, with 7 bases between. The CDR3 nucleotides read TGCAGCGTTGAAGATGACGCGCAAGAGACCCAGTACTTC. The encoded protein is CSVEDDAQETQYF.

The CDR3: CSARDEEAYLAQHF. Written as DNA, the CDR3 is TGCAGTGCTAGAGATGAGGAGGCGTATCTGGCCCAGCATTTT. The genes are TRBV20-1 and TRBJ1-5; unclear D gene. The V and J ends lost 0 bases and 11 bases respectively, with 17 bases between them. The CDR3 consists of 14 residues. Germline lookup yields CDR1 DFQATT and CDR2 SNEGSKA (reference sequence).

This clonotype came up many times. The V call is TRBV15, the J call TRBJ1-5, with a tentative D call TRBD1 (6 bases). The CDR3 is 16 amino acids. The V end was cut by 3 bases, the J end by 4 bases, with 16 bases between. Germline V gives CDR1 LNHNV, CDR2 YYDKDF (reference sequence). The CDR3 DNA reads TGTGCCACCAGCAGGGACACAGGGTTCCTTAATCAGCCCCAGCATTTT. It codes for CATSRDTGFLNQPQHF.

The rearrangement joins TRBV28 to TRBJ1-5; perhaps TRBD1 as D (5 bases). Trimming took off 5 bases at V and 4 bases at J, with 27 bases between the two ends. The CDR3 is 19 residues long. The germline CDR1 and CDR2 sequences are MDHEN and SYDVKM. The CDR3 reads CASSPPQYTGDGENQPQHF. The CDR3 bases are TGTGCCAGCAGTCCCCCCCAATATACCGGGGACGGTGAAAATCAGCCCCAGCATTTT.

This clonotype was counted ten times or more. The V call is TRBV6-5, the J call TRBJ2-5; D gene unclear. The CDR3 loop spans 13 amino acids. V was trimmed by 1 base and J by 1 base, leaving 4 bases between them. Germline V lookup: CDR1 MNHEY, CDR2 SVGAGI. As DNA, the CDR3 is TGTGCCAGCAGTTACTATGTCCAAGAGACCCAGTACTTC. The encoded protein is CASSYYVQETQYF.

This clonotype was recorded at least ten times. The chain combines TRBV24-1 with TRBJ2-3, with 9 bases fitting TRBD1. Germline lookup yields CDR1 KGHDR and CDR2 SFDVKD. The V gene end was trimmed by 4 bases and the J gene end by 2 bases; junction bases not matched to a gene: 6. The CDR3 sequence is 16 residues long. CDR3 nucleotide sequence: TGTGCCACCAGTGACCGGAGGACAGGGGACACAGATACGCAGTATTTT. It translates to CATSDRRTGDTDTQYF.

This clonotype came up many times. CDR3 DNA sequence: TGTGCCACCAGTGACTCCGAGGGACTAGCGGGGGCGCCGAACACCGGGGAGCTGTTTTTT. Translating gives CATSDSEGLAGAPNTGELFF. V is TRBV24-1 and J is TRBJ2-2, with 14 bases aligning to TRBD2. This CDR3 is 20 amino acids long. The germline CDR1 and CDR2 sequences are KGHDR and SFDVKD. J gave up 0 bases and V 4 bases, and 9 bases lay outside the gene matches.

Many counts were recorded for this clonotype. CDR3 bases: TGTGCCAGCAGCTTACAGGGACAGTCCTACGAGCAGTACTTC. It codes for CASSLQGQSYEQYF. The gene calls are TRBV7-3 and TRBJ2-7; 7 bases are a match to TRBD1. Germline loops: CDR1 SGHTA, CDR2 FQGTGA. CDR3 length equals 14 residues. Losses at the gene ends were 2 bases for V and 1 base for J; bases not matched to a gene: 2.

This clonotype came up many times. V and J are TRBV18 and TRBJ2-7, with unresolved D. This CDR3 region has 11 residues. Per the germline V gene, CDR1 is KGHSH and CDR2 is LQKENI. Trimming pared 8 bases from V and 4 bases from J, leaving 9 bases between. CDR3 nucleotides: TGTGCCAGCAGTCCCCGATACGAGCAGTACTTC. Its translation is CASSPRYEQYF.

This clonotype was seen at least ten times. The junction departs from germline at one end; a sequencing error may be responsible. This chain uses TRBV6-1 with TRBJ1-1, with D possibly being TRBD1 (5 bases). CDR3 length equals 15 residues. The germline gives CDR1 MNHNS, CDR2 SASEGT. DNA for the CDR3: TGTACCAGCAGTGAAGTAGGTGAGGGGAGGGCTGAAGCTTTCTTT. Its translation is CTSSEVGEGRAEAFF.

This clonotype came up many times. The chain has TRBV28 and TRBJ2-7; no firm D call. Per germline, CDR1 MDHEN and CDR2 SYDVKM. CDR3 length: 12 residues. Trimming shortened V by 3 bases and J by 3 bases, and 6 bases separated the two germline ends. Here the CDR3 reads CASSFQRYEQYF. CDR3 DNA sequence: TGTGCCAGCAGTTTCCAGCGCTACGAGCAGTACTTC.

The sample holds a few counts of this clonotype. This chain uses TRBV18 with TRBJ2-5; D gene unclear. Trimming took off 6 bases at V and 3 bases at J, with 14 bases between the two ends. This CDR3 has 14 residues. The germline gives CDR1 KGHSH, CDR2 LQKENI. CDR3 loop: CASSRNTNKETQYF. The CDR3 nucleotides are TGTGCCAGCTCCCGAAACACGAACAAAGAGACCCAGTACTTC.

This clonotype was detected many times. This CDR3 reads CASSLMRVKYGYTF. CDR3 bases: TGTGCCAGCAGTTTAATGAGAGTAAAATATGGCTACACCTTC. The chain links TRBV12-3 or TRBV12-4 to TRBJ1-2; the D is unclear. With 2 bases removed from V and 5 bases from J, the gap between germline ends came to 12 bases. The CDR3 has 14 amino acids.

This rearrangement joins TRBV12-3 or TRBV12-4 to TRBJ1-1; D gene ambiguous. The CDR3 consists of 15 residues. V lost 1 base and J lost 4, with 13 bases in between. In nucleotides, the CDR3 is TGTGCCAGCAGTTTAGGTGGCCTGTTGCTCACTGAAGCTTTCTTT. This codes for CASSLGGLLLTEAFF.

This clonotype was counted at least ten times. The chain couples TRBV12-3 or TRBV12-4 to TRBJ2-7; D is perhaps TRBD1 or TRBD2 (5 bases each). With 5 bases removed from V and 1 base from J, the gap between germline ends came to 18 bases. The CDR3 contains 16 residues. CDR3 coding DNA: TGTGCCAGCAGTCTATCACCGGGACGGATATCCTACGAGCAGTACTTC. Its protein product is CASSLSPGRISYEQYF.

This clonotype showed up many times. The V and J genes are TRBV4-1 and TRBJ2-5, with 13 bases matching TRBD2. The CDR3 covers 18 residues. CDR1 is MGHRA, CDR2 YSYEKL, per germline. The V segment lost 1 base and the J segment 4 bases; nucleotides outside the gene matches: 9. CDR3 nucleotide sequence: TGCGCCAGCAGCCAAGGGGAACTAGCGGGGGGGCCGCGAGAGACCCAGTACTTC. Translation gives CASSQGELAGGPRETQYF.

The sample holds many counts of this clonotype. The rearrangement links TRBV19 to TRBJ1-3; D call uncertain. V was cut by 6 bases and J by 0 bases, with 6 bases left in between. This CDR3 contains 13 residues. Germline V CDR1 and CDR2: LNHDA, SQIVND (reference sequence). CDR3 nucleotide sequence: TGTGCCAGTAGGAATCGCTCTGGAAACACCATATATTTT. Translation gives CASRNRSGNTIYF. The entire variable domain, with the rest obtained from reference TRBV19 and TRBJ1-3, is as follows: DGGITQSPKYLFRKEGQNVTLSCEQNLNHDAMYWYRQDPGQGLRLIYYSQIVNDFQKGDIAEGYSVSREKKESFPLTVTSAQKNPTAFYLCASRNRSGNTIYFGEGSWLTVV.

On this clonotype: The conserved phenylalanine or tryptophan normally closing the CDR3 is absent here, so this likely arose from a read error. CDR3 sequence (DNA): TGTGCCAGCAGCGCCCTGACAGGGGGGCGCAATCAGCCCCAGCATGTT. It specifies CASSALTGGRNQPQHV. V and J are TRBV11-2 and TRBJ1-5; 9 nucleotides align to TRBD1. This CDR3 comprises 16 residues. Germline-derived CDR1 and CDR2 are SGHAT and FQNNGV. V lost 5 bases to trimming and J lost 2 bases; unmatched junction nucleotides: 7.